These T cell receptor beta chains were read from a single sample in a study of CD8+CD57+ T cells in acquired aplastic anemia. TCRdb called the reads again in MiXCR, with one record for every CDR3 protein. The data show a few hundred thousand distinct CDR3 sequences, about a third seen once. Sequencing was done on a sample of sorted CD4+, CD8+, or CD8+CD57+ T cells (not recorded which) from PBMCs. The receptors derive from a human donor with aplastic anemia. CDR3s include the opening cysteine and the closing phenylalanine or tryptophan. D genes are given only for firm matches.

J gene: TRBJ2-7; V gene: TRBV9; D gene: TRBD2; CDR3 protein: CTSSPSGTSATYEQYF
J gene: TRBJ2-7; V gene: TRBV6-5; D gene: TRBD2; CDR3 protein: CASSYPGGAGQYF
J gene: TRBJ2-1; V gene: TRBV19; D gene: TRBD2; CDR3 protein: CASSKSGRASWSYNEQFF
J gene: TRBJ1-1; V gene: TRBV5-1; D gene: .; CDR3 protein: CASSLAPGMNTEAFF
J gene: TRBJ1-2; V gene: TRBV28; D gene: .; CDR3 protein: CASSLFKAANTF
J gene: TRBJ1-1; V gene: TRBV7-3; D gene: .; CDR3 protein: CASSLYRDTEAFF
J gene: TRBJ2-5; V gene: TRBV25-1; D gene: TRBD2; CDR3 protein: CASRPGLAGLYQETQYF
J gene: TRBJ1-5; V gene: TRBV6-2/TRBV6-3; D gene: .; CDR3 protein: CASTLAGGQPQHF
J gene: TRBJ1-6; V gene: TRBV4-2; D gene: TRBD1; CDR3 protein: CASSETGDNSPLHF
J gene: TRBJ1-1; V gene: TRBV2; D gene: .; CDR3 protein: CASSEIPNTGAFF
J gene: TRBJ2-1; V gene: TRBV2; D gene: .; CDR3 protein: CASTPGVAQYNEQFF
J gene: TRBJ1-4; V gene: TRBV20-1; D gene: TRBD1; CDR3 protein: CSARLAQWGQGTRREKLFF
J gene: TRBJ2-5; V gene: TRBV2; D gene: TRBD2; CDR3 protein: CASGPGGGETQYF